Listed below are T cell receptor beta chains from one sample, sequenced in a study of beta chain features in type 1 diabetes. Assay used: immunoSEQ multiplex PCR; TCRdb lists only in-frame clones, some missing. The sample lists around 500,000 clones, approximately 31% occurring once. Source material: naive CD4+ T cells from blood. These receptors came from a man between 18 and 35 years old in good health. Each CDR3 is given with its conserved first and last residue. Fields, in order: clone size, V gene, D gene, J gene, CDR3 protein, CDR3 DNA. A D gene is named only where the DNA matches it firmly. Rows give clone size only sometimes, using once, few, many, or a class for an expanded clone.

>NA|TRBV5-1|TRBD2|TRBJ2-1
CASSSAGLASYNEQFF
TGCGCCAGCAGCTCCGCTGGACTAGCCTCATACAATGAGCAGTTCTTC
>NA|TRBV4-3|NA|TRBJ2-5
CASSHADNKETQYF
TGCGCCAGCAGCCACGCCGACAATAAAGAGACCCAGTACTTC
>NA|TRBV12-5|NA|TRBJ2-7
CASGLVLDRVRGGEQYF
TGTGCTAGTGGTTTGGTACTTGACAGGGTGAGGGGAGGCGAGCAGTACTTC
>NA|TRBV5-1|NA|TRBJ2-7
CASSLLGVPRDEQYF
TGCGCCAGCAGCTTGTTAGGGGTCCCCCGGGACGAGCAGTACTTC
>NA|TRBV5-1|TRBD1|TRBJ2-7
CASSLSPGGTPGEQYF
TGCGCCAGCAGCTTGTCACCAGGGGGCACACCTGGGGAGCAGTACTTC
>NA|TRBV30|TRBD1|TRBJ2-5
CAWRVTGGAETQYF
TGTGCCTGGAGGGTGACAGGGGGCGCCGAGACCCAGTACTTC
>NA|TRBV7-9|TRBD2|TRBJ2-5
CASSTGLAGGEETQYF
TGTGCCAGCAGCACGGGACTGGCGGGAGGGGAAGAGACCCAGTACTTC
>few|TRBV5-4|NA|TRBJ2-2
CASSNTGELFF
TGTGCCAGCAGTAACACCGGGGAGCTGTTTTTT
>few|TRBV30|NA|TRBJ1-4
CAWGQGGEKLFF
TGTGCCTGGGGACAAGGGGGTGAAAAACTGTTTTTT
>NA|TRBV9|NA|TRBJ2-6
CASSVESRSLGANVLTF
TGTGCCAGCAGCGTAGAGTCCAGGTCTCTTGGGGCCAACGTCCTGACTTTC